This T cell receptor (beta chain) was sequenced in a study of blood T cell repertoires in COVID-19. Study context: COVID-19 samples from acute and convalescent phases originated in the United States, Italy and Spain.

Trimming at V came to 3 bases and at J to 6 bases, leaving 10 bases not matched to a gene. The CDR3 sequence is 16 residues long. Germline V gene data show CDR1 as MNHNY and CDR2 as SVGAGI (reference sequence). In the authors' workflow: Reference gene primer amplification in the assay estimated nucleated cell counts. Sequencing used immunoSEQ multiplex PCR; TCRdb keeps in-frame clones, though not all of them. V, J and clone size derive from that table, while D and trimming were established from the DNA sequence. The sample holds 99,000 or so clones, less than 90% seen once. This receptor was taken from a man in his 70s with active or convalescent COVID-19. This chain links TRBV6-6 with TRBJ1-2, with 10 bases that match TRBD1. The sequenced material came from peripheral blood. CDR3 loop: CASSYGDRGALNGYTF. CDR3 nucleotide sequence: TGTGCCAGCAGTTATGGGGACAGGGGCGCCCTTAATGGCTACACCTTC.